The 28 T cell receptor beta chains below all came from one sample that was sequenced in a study of OX40 agonist ivuxolimab in advanced cancers. To prepare the library, the immunoSEQ multiplex PCR assay was applied. Drawn from immuneACCESS, this table holds only the in-frame rearrangements with V and J called that TCRdb kept. Clones are partly lost; checked studies trace under half to an unresolved V gene and leave the rest unexplained. The sample data list 35,000 to 55,000 clones, and around nine tenths of these were observed just once. The ten largest account for roughly 14% of the sample. Sequences were derived from CD4+ or CD8+ T cells sorted from blood, sampled in a trial of the OX40 agonist ivuxolimab. These receptors were obtained from an adult with an advanced solid tumor such as melanoma, head and neck, liver or kidney cancer.

V is TRBV5-1 and J is TRBJ2-5; D possibly corresponds to TRBD2 (5 bases). Germline CDR1 is SGHRS and CDR2 is YFSETQ. The germline V and J ends were trimmed by 1 base and 7 bases, with 20 bases remaining between them. The CDR3 covers 16 residues. The CDR3 DNA is TGCGCCAGCAGCTTGATGGCGGGTCCGGTTTTAGGGACCCAGTACTTC. Amino acid sequence: CASSLMAGPVLGTQYF.

The chain recombines TRBV6-6 with TRBJ1-1; D not certain. The germline CDR1 and CDR2 sequences are MNHNY and SVGAGI (reference sequence). The CDR3 has 12 amino acids. V lost 5 bases and J lost 3, with 7 bases in between. CDR3 region: CASSVTYTEAFF. The CDR3 DNA is TGTGCCAGCAGTGTCACCTACACTGAAGCTTTCTTT.

The CDR3 DNA follows: TGTGCCAGCAGCGTAGGGGCAATGGGCTCCTACGAGCAGTACTTC. It specifies CASSVGAMGSYEQYF. This chain joins TRBV9 and TRBJ2-7, with no clear D. Per the germline V gene, CDR1 is SGDLS and CDR2 is YYNGEE. Trimming left V 0 bases short and J 0 bases short, with 10 bases between. This CDR3 contains 15 residues.

The chain couples TRBV6-5 to TRBJ2-7; no clear D gene. Trimming shortened V by 6 bases and J by 0 bases, and 12 bases separated the two germline ends. This CDR3 comprises 14 residues. The germline V gene encodes CDR1 MNHEY and CDR2 SVGAGI. The CDR3 sequence: CASSQDPLSYEQYF. Here the CDR3 DNA reads TGTGCCAGCAGCCAGGACCCGCTCTCCTACGAGCAGTACTTC.

The genes are TRBV19 and TRBJ2-2; the D gene is possibly TRBD1 (6 bases). V lost 4 bases and J lost 3, with 9 bases in between. The CDR3 has 14 amino acids. Germline V gene sequence: CDR1 LNHDA, CDR2 SQIVND (reference sequence). CDR3 in amino acids: CASSNRAYTGELFF. The CDR3 nucleotides read TGTGCCAGTAGTAACAGGGCCTACACCGGGGAGCTGTTTTTT.

The rearrangement links TRBV4-2 to TRBJ2-3, with 7 nucleotides matching TRBD1. Losses at the gene ends were 4 bases for V and 6 bases for J; bases not matched to a gene: 16. CDR3 size: 17 residues. The germline gives CDR1 LGHNA, CDR2 YNFKEQ. This CDR3 reads CASSRMNRGGSSDTQYF. Here the CDR3 DNA reads TGTGCCAGCAGCCGGATGAACAGGGGTGGATCGTCGGATACGCAGTATTTT.

The chain links TRBV27 to TRBJ2-1; 9 positions match TRBD1. Trimming cost V 4 bases and J 4 bases; bases outside gene matches: 8. This CDR3 spans 16 amino acids. Germline V CDR1 and CDR2: MNHEY, SMNVEV (reference sequence). The DNA for the CDR3 is TGTGCCAGCAGTTCCGACAGGGGGAAGCTTTACAATGAGCAGTTCTTC. This translates into CASSSDRGKLYNEQFF.

This clone was counted between two and nine times. The rearrangement uses TRBV21-1 and TRBJ2-5. TRBV21-1 is deemed a pseudogene. The CDR3 extends over 15 amino acids. This CDR3 is CASSKDTSFQETQYF. CDR3 sequence (DNA): TGTGCCAGCAGCAAAGACACCAGCTTCCAAGAGACCCAGTACTTC.

V and J are TRBV14 and TRBJ1-1, with 8 nucleotides matching TRBD1. Looked up from germline, CDR1 is SGHDN and CDR2 is FVKESK. V dropped 2 bases and J dropped 9; count of bases not matched to a gene: 8. The CDR3 runs to 14 residues. Here the CDR3 reads CASSQTRTGSQAFF. The CDR3 bases are TGTGCCAGCAGCCAAACACGGACAGGGTCTCAAGCTTTCTTT.

V gene TRBV10-3 combines with J gene TRBJ2-7; 7 nucleotides line up with TRBD2. CDR1 and CDR2 from the germline V gene are ENHRY and SYGVKD. The CDR3 totals 15 residues. The V segment lost 4 bases and the J segment 3 bases; nucleotides outside the gene matches: 9. CDR3 region: CAISGEGMSLYEQYF. CDR3 sequence (DNA): TGTGCCATCAGTGGGGAGGGGATGAGTCTCTACGAGCAGTACTTC.

The chain links TRBV5-1 to TRBJ2-1; TRBD2 aligns across 9 bases. The junction had 8 bases not matched to a gene; V was cut back by 4 bases and J by 9 bases. The CDR3 loop spans 14 amino acids. CDR1 is SGHRS and CDR2 is YFSETQ in the germline V gene. The CDR3 DNA reads TGCGCCAGCAGCCCCACGGTGACTAGCGGTGAGCAGTTCTTC. It encodes CASSPTVTSGEQFF.

V gene TRBV5-1 combines with J gene TRBJ2-3; a weak D match, TRBD1 (5 bases). The CDR3 is 14 amino acids. The germline gives CDR1 SGHRS, CDR2 YFSETQ. V lost 4 bases and J 9 bases, leaving 18 bases between the germline ends. CDR3 DNA sequence: TGCGCCAGCAGCACATCCGACAGTCAGGACACGCAGTATTTT. The encoded protein is CASSTSDSQDTQYF. Based on the CDR3 plus reference TRBV5-1 and TRBJ2-3, the full variable domain is KAGVTQTPRYLIKTRGQQVTLSCSPISGHRSVSWYQQTPGQGLQFLFEYFSETQRNKGNFPGRFSGRQFSNSRSEMNVSTLELGDSALYLCASSTSDSQDTQYFGPGTRLTVL.

The V and J genes are TRBV10-1 and TRBJ2-5; 11 bases align to TRBD1. The junction had 8 bases not matched to a gene; V was cut back by 3 bases and J by 5 bases. This CDR3 contains 16 residues. Germline CDR1 is WNHNN and CDR2 is SYGVQD (reference sequence). CDR3 in amino acids: CASSDIRTGGFETQYF. The CDR3 DNA is TGCGCCAGCAGTGACATAAGGACAGGGGGCTTCGAGACCCAGTACTTC.

The CDR3: CASSPYRDEDTQYF. The CDR3 coding sequence is TGTGCCAGCAGCCCCTACAGGGACGAAGATACGCAGTATTTT. The chain is built from TRBV7-8 and TRBJ2-3, with a weak D call TRBD1 (6 bases). V was clipped by 5 bases and J by 5 bases, with 14 bases between them. The CDR3 has 14 residues. CDR1 SGHVS and CDR2 FQNEAQ come from the germline V gene. The entire variable domain, with the rest obtained from reference TRBV7-8 and TRBJ2-3, is as follows: GAGVSQSPRYKVAKRGQDVALRCDPISGHVSLFWYQQALGQGPEFLTYFQNEAQLDKSGLPSDRFFAERPEGSVSTLKIQRTQQEDSAVYLCASSPYRDEDTQYFGPGTRLTVL.

This clone has a single count. The chain recombines TRBV6-6 with TRBJ1-2; 9 bases agree with TRBD1. CDR3 length: 15 residues. Trimming removed 1 base from V and 8 bases from J; junction bases left unmatched: 8. Germline V gene sequence: CDR1 MNHNY, CDR2 SVGAGI (reference sequence). The DNA for the CDR3 is TGTGCCAGCAGTTACTTCGGACAGGGGAGACTGGGCTACACCTTC. It yields the protein CASSYFGQGRLGYTF.

DNA of the CDR3: TGTGCCAGCAGCTTACTGCCTAGCGGGAGTGGGGTCATAGGATACAATGAGCAGTTCTTC. It specifies CASSLLPSGSGVIGYNEQFF. V usage is TRBV7-3 and J usage is TRBJ2-1; 10 positions agree with TRBD2. The trim removed 2 bases at V and 4 bases at J, leaving 17 bases unmatched. The germline V gene encodes CDR1 SGHTA and CDR2 FQGTGA. This CDR3 contains 20 residues.

The gene calls are TRBV10-3 and TRBJ1-2; 11 bases fit TRBD1. The CDR3 has 13 residues. The germline gives CDR1 ENHRY, CDR2 SYGVKD. The V segment lost 4 bases and the J segment 8 bases; nucleotides outside the gene matches: 3. DNA of the CDR3: TGTGCCATCAGTGCGGACAGGGGGCGAGGCTACACCTTC. It yields the protein CAISADRGRGYTF.

This clone occurred a few times. The chain couples TRBV30 to TRBJ1-1; D not certain. The CDR3 loop spans 13 amino acids. Trimming shortened V by 1 base and J by 4 bases, and 10 bases separated the two germline ends. Germline CDR1 reads GTSNPN; CDR2 reads SVGIG (reference sequence). CDR3 nucleotide sequence: TGTGCCTGGAGTGCAATAGGGTTCACTGAAGCTTTCTTT. Amino acid sequence: CAWSAIGFTEAFF. Together with reference TRBV30 and TRBJ1-1, the CDR3 gives the full variable domain: SQTIHQWPATLVQPVGSPLSLECTVEGTSNPNLYWYRQAAGRGLQLLFYSVGIGQISSEVPQNLSASRPQDRQFILSSKKLLLSDSGFYLCAWSAIGFTEAFFGQGTRLTVV.

The V gene is TRBV2, the J gene TRBJ1-3; D perhaps matches TRBD1 (6 bases). V lost 1 base, J lost 8 bases, and 15 bases lay in between. The CDR3 spans 15 residues. CDR1 and CDR2 from the germline V gene are SNHLY and FYNNEI. The CDR3 sequence is CASSEDGGPNYTIYF. As DNA, the CDR3 is TGTGCCAGCAGTGAAGACGGGGGGCCAAATTACACCATATATTTT.

The V gene is TRBV7-9, the J gene TRBJ2-1, with 12 bases identical to TRBD2. This CDR3 region has 15 residues. J gave up 8 bases and V 6 bases, and 8 bases lay outside the gene matches. Germline V lookup: CDR1 SEHNR, CDR2 FQNEAQ (reference sequence). DNA for the CDR3: TGTGCCAGCAGTTCTCTAGCGGGAGGGGATTATGAGCAGTTCTTC. Translation gives CASSSLAGGDYEQFF.

The rearrangement joins TRBV7-8 to TRBJ1-2; no definite D call. The germline V gene has CDR1 SGHVS and CDR2 FQNEAQ. V was clipped by 5 bases and J by 4 bases, with 17 bases between them. The CDR3 covers 15 residues. Here the CDR3 reads CASSRVTRKTYGYTF. DNA for the CDR3: TGTGCCAGCAGCCGTGTTACCCGAAAGACCTATGGCTACACCTTC.

J is TRBJ2-7 and V is TRBV11-2; D not resolved. V shed 4 bases and J shed 9 bases, with 16 bases lying between them. This CDR3 spans 13 amino acids. Germline V gene data show CDR1 as SGHAT and CDR2 as FQNNGV. The DNA for the CDR3 is TGTGCCAGCAGCTACCGGGCGATGCCTGGGCAGTACTTC. Its translation is CASSYRAMPGQYF.

The V gene is TRBV19, the J gene TRBJ1-1; the D is unclear. Per the germline V gene, CDR1 is LNHDA and CDR2 is SQIVND (reference sequence). The V gene lost 5 bases and the J gene lost 6 bases, with 10 bases spanning the gap. This CDR3 is 12 amino acids long. The CDR3 sequence is CASSQGGAEAFF. The DNA for the CDR3 is TGTGCCAGTAGTCAAGGTGGCGCTGAAGCTTTCTTT.

This clone was detected a few times. The chain is built from TRBV18 and TRBJ2-3, with 9 bases that match TRBD2. The V segment lost 1 base and the J segment 2 bases; nucleotides outside the gene matches: 4. CDR3 length: 16 residues. CDR1 is KGHSH and CDR2 is LQKENI in the germline V gene. Here the CDR3 DNA reads TGTGCCAGCTCACCACGGGCTAGCGGGGACACAGATACGCAGTATTTT. Its protein is CASSPRASGDTDTQYF. Variable domain in full (rest from reference TRBV18 and TRBJ2-3): NAGVMQNPRHLVRRRGQEARLRCSPMKGHSHVYWYRQLPEEGLKFMVYLQKENIIDESGMPKERFSAEFPKEGPSILRIQQVVRGDSAAYFCASSPRASGDTDTQYFGPGTRLTVL.

The V and J genes are TRBV5-4 and TRBJ2-7; 7 nucleotides line up with TRBD2. Germline CDR1 reads SGHNT; CDR2 reads YYREEE (reference sequence). The length of the CDR3 is 15 residues. The ends lost 0 bases at V and 3 bases at J; junction bases unmatched: 6. As DNA, the CDR3 is TGTGCCAGCAGCTTGGCCTGGGGGGGGTACTACGAGCAGTACTTC. Its translation: CASSLAWGGYYEQYF. The full variable domain, in which reference TRBV5-4 and TRBJ2-7 provide the parts outside the CDR3, is ETGVTQSPTHLIKTRGQQVTLRCSSQSGHNTVSWYQQALGQGPQFIFQYYREEENGRGNFPPRFSGLQFPNYSSELNVNALELDDSALYLCASSLAWGGYYEQYFGPGTRLTVT.

This chain joins TRBV15 and TRBJ1-1; no clear D. This CDR3 is 13 amino acids long. Trimming left V 0 bases short and J 2 bases short, with 4 bases between. Per the germline V gene, CDR1 is LNHNV and CDR2 is YYDKDF (reference sequence). CDR3: CATSRELNTEAFF. The CDR3 region has the DNA TGTGCCACCAGCAGAGAGCTAAACACTGAAGCTTTCTTT. Supplemented by reference TRBV15 and TRBJ1-1, the full variable domain reads DAMVIQNPRYQVTQFGKPVTLSCSQTLNHNVMYWYQQKSSQAPKLLFHYYDKDFNNEADTPDNFQSRRPNTSFCFLDIRSPGLGDTAMYLCATSRELNTEAFFGQGTRLTVV.

The V call is TRBV4-1, the J call TRBJ2-1; D is uncertain. Germline V gene data show CDR1 as MGHRA and CDR2 as YSYEKL. CDR3 length equals 18 residues. The V end lost 0 bases, the J end lost 7 bases, and 22 bases lay between the germline ends. The CDR3 DNA is TGCGCCAGCAGCCAAGATAAGAATGAGCCTCTTTCGTATAATGAGCAGTTCTTC. Protein sequence: CASSQDKNEPLSYNEQFF.

This clone was seen once. V usage is TRBV7-3 and J usage is TRBJ2-5, with 11 bases matching TRBD2. Per the germline V gene, CDR1 is SGHTA and CDR2 is FQGTGA. There are 15 residues in the CDR3. Trimming removed 5 bases from V and 6 bases from J; junction bases left unmatched: 8. CDR3 sequence reads: CASSLTSGSGKTQYF. The CDR3 DNA reads as TGTGCCAGCAGCCTTACTAGCGGGAGTGGCAAGACCCAGTACTTC.